Sequencing of this TCR beta chain was carried out in a study of blood T cell repertoires in COVID-19. As for the study in general: The United States, Italy and Spain supplied acute and convalescent COVID-19 samples. PBMCs, B-cell-depleted T cells, or T cells were the source of the cDNA or gDNA that made up the material.

Authors' data handling: Amplification of reference gene primers provided the estimated nucleated cell counts. The assay was immunoSEQ multiplex PCR, and TCRdb's table has in-frame clones only and misses some. The D gene and trimming were derived from the DNA, and the V and J assignments and clone size from that table. The table has some 400,000 clones, nearly 90% seen once. V lost 1 base, J lost 2 bases, and 5 bases lay in between. This CDR3 has 13 residues. CDR1 SGHTA and CDR2 FQGTGA come from the germline V gene. Sequenced input: peripheral blood. This chain links TRBV7-3 with TRBJ1-1; D remains unclear. This clonotype was obtained from a man aged 18 to 29 with active or convalescent COVID-19. The CDR3 reads CASSLSGNTEAFF. In DNA form, the CDR3 reads TGTGCCAGCAGCTTAAGCGGAAACACTGAAGCTTTCTTT.